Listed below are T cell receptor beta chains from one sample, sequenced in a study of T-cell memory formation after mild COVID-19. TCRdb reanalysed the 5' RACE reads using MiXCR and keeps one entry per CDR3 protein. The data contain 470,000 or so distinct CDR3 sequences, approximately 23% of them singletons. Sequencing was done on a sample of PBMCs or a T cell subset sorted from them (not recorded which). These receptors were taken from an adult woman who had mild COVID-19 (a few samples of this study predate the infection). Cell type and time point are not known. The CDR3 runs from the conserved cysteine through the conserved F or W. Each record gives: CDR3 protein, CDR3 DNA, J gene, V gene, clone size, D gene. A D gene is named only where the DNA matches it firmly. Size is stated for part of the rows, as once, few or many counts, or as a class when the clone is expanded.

CDR3aa: CASSLSAASYNEQFF
CDR3nt: TGTGCCAGCAGTTTATCAGCGGCCTCCTACAATGAGCAGTTCTTC
j_gene: TRBJ2-1
v_gene: TRBV27
abundance: .
d_gene: .

CDR3aa: CASSQASGGFIDTQYF
CDR3nt: TGTGCCAGCAGCCAGGCTTCAGGGGGTTTTATCGATACGCAGTATTTT
j_gene: TRBJ2-3
v_gene: TRBV27
abundance: few
d_gene: TRBD1

CDR3aa: CSVEESGRAPYGYTF
CDR3nt: TGCAGCGTTGAAGAATCGGGCAGAGCTCCCTATGGCTACACCTTC
j_gene: TRBJ1-2
v_gene: TRBV29-1
abundance: few
d_gene: .

CDR3aa: CASRTASGGLDTQYF
CDR3nt: TGTGCCAGCAGGACTGCTAGCGGGGGGCTAGATACGCAGTATTTT
j_gene: TRBJ2-3
v_gene: TRBV12-3/TRBV12-4
abundance: .
d_gene: TRBD2

CDR3aa: CASSLGQLNTGELFF
CDR3nt: TGTGCCAGCAGTTTAGGGCAGCTGAACACCGGGGAGCTGTTTTTT
j_gene: TRBJ2-2
v_gene: TRBV12-3/TRBV12-4
abundance: .
d_gene: .

CDR3aa: CASGHGSPGNEQFF
CDR3nt: TGTGCCAGTGGTCACGGCTCCCCGGGCAATGAGCAGTTCTTC
j_gene: TRBJ2-1
v_gene: TRBV19
abundance: .
d_gene: .

CDR3aa: CSVEEGTGYGYTF
CDR3nt: TGCAGCGTTGAAGAGGGGACAGGCTACGGCTACACCTTC
j_gene: TRBJ1-2
v_gene: TRBV29-1
abundance: few
d_gene: TRBD1

CDR3aa: CASSLGGAGNTEAFF
CDR3nt: TGTGCCAGCAGCTTAGGGGGGGCCGGGAACACTGAAGCTTTCTTT
j_gene: TRBJ1-1
v_gene: TRBV7-9
abundance: .
d_gene: .

CDR3aa: CATSDPGQTSYNEQFF
CDR3nt: TGTGCCACCAGTGACCCGGGACAGACTTCCTACAATGAGCAGTTCTTC
j_gene: TRBJ2-1
v_gene: TRBV24-1
abundance: few
d_gene: TRBD1

CDR3aa: CASSPSPGQVNTGELFF
CDR3nt: TGTGCCAGCAGTCCCTCTCCGGGACAGGTGAACACCGGGGAGCTGTTTTTT
j_gene: TRBJ2-2
v_gene: TRBV27
abundance: .
d_gene: TRBD1

CDR3aa: CASSTGGRPVTGELFF
CDR3nt: TGCGCCAGCAGTACCGGGGGTCGTCCGGTCACCGGGGAGCTGTTTTTT
j_gene: TRBJ2-2
v_gene: TRBV5-1
abundance: few
d_gene: .

CDR3aa: CASSSGPMETQYF
CDR3nt: TGTGCCAGCAGTTCGGGACCTATGGAGACCCAGTACTTC
j_gene: TRBJ2-5
v_gene: TRBV7-3
abundance: .
d_gene: .

CDR3aa: CASSLASGYTDTQYF
CDR3nt: TGTGCCAGCAGCTTAGCTAGCGGGTACACAGATACGCAGTATTTT
j_gene: TRBJ2-3
v_gene: TRBV11-2
abundance: few
d_gene: TRBD2

CDR3aa: CASSSTGGLDSPLHF
CDR3nt: TGTGCCAGCAGCTCTACAGGGGGATTGGATTCACCCCTCCACTTT
j_gene: TRBJ1-6
v_gene: TRBV7-9
abundance: .
d_gene: TRBD1

CDR3aa: CATSSLRGSYEQYF
CDR3nt: TGTGCCACCAGCAGTCTCAGGGGATCCTACGAGCAGTACTTC
j_gene: TRBJ2-7
v_gene: TRBV15
abundance: many
d_gene: .

CDR3aa: CSVDNRMAEAFF
CDR3nt: TGCAGCGTTGACAACAGGATGGCTGAAGCTTTCTTT
j_gene: TRBJ1-1
v_gene: TRBV29-1
abundance: .
d_gene: .

CDR3aa: CASSTGQGANVLTF
CDR3nt: TGTGCCAGTAGTACCGGACAGGGGGCCAACGTCCTGACTTTC
j_gene: TRBJ2-6
v_gene: TRBV19
abundance: medium-sized
d_gene: .

CDR3aa: CAGRTGESYEQYF
CDR3nt: TGTGCCGGCCGTACAGGGGAATCCTACGAGCAGTACTTC
j_gene: TRBJ2-7
v_gene: TRBV2
abundance: few
d_gene: TRBD1

CDR3aa: CATREGNGGEQFF
CDR3nt: TGCGCCACCCGCGAAGGTAATGGGGGTGAGCAGTTCTTC
j_gene: TRBJ2-1
v_gene: TRBV5-1
abundance: many
d_gene: .

CDR3aa: CASSSRAPSYTF
CDR3nt: TGTGCCAGCAGCTCCCGGGCCCCCAGCTACACCTTC
j_gene: TRBJ1-2
v_gene: TRBV3-1
abundance: .
d_gene: .

CDR3aa: CASSAGGSSHLHF
CDR3nt: TGTGCCAGCAGTGCAGGGGGTAGTTCACACCTCCACTTT
j_gene: TRBJ1-6
v_gene: TRBV2
abundance: .
d_gene: TRBD1

CDR3aa: CASSLQGENTEAFF
CDR3nt: TGTGCCAGCAGCTTACAGGGGGAGAACACTGAAGCTTTCTTT
j_gene: TRBJ1-1
v_gene: TRBV7-6
abundance: .
d_gene: TRBD1

CDR3aa: CASSPQGRITGELFF
CDR3nt: TGTGCCAGCAGCCCCCAGGGAAGAATCACCGGGGAGCTGTTTTTT
j_gene: TRBJ2-2
v_gene: TRBV2
abundance: .
d_gene: .

CDR3aa: CASRMGRREETQYF
CDR3nt: TGTGCCAGCAGGATGGGGCGGAGAGAGGAGACCCAGTACTTC
j_gene: TRBJ2-5
v_gene: TRBV25-1
abundance: few
d_gene: .

CDR3aa: CASSLILPETDTQYF
CDR3nt: TGTGCCAGCAGTTTAATACTGCCGGAGACAGATACGCAGTATTTT
j_gene: TRBJ2-3
v_gene: TRBV12-3/TRBV12-4
abundance: .
d_gene: .

CDR3aa: CASRPAPGQGVWGYTF
CDR3nt: TGTGCCAGCAGACCAGCCCCGGGACAGGGGGTATGGGGCTACACCTTC
j_gene: TRBJ1-2
v_gene: TRBV12-3/TRBV12-4
abundance: few
d_gene: TRBD1

CDR3aa: CSARGGDTQYF
CDR3nt: TGCAGTGCTAGAGGGGGAGATACGCAGTATTTT
j_gene: TRBJ2-3
v_gene: TRBV20-1
abundance: .
d_gene: .

CDR3aa: CASSLGQFNTDTQYF
CDR3nt: TGTGCCAGCAGTTTAGGGCAGTTCAACACAGATACGCAGTATTTT
j_gene: TRBJ2-3
v_gene: TRBV12-3/TRBV12-4
abundance: few
d_gene: .

CDR3aa: CASSQDGGRSEAFF
CDR3nt: TGCGCCAGCAGCCAAGACGGGGGAAGATCTGAAGCTTTCTTT
j_gene: TRBJ1-1
v_gene: TRBV4-3
abundance: .
d_gene: .

CDR3aa: CASSLLTGIAYEQYF
CDR3nt: TGTGCCAGCAGCCTACTCACAGGGATAGCCTACGAGCAGTACTTC
j_gene: TRBJ2-7
v_gene: TRBV12-3/TRBV12-4
abundance: .
d_gene: .

CDR3aa: CASSPFALGSGAGHGYTF
CDR3nt: TGTGCCAGCAGCCCCTTTGCTCTAGGATCGGGAGCTGGCCATGGCTACACCTTC
j_gene: TRBJ1-2
v_gene: TRBV9
abundance: many
d_gene: .